This T cell receptor (beta chain) was sequenced for a study of OX40 agonist ivuxolimab in advanced cancers. This CDR3 spans 17 amino acids. J gave up 5 bases and V 3 bases, and 16 bases lay outside the gene matches. The germline gives CDR1 KGHSH, CDR2 LQKENI. The method was immunoSEQ multiplex PCR; TCRdb's version includes in-frame clones alone and lacks a portion of them. The sample lists 54,000 or so clones, about 80% occurring once. Specimen: CD4+ or CD8+ T cells sorted from blood, collected in a trial of the OX40 agonist ivuxolimab. The sequence derives from an adult with an advanced solid tumor such as melanoma, head and neck, liver or kidney cancer. The chain uses TRBV18 and TRBJ2-7, with TRBD1 matching 7 bases. The chain's CDR3 is CASSPRTGEFLENEQYF. Here the CDR3 DNA reads TGTGCCAGCTCACCCCGGACAGGAGAGTTCTTAGAGAACGAGCAGTACTTC.